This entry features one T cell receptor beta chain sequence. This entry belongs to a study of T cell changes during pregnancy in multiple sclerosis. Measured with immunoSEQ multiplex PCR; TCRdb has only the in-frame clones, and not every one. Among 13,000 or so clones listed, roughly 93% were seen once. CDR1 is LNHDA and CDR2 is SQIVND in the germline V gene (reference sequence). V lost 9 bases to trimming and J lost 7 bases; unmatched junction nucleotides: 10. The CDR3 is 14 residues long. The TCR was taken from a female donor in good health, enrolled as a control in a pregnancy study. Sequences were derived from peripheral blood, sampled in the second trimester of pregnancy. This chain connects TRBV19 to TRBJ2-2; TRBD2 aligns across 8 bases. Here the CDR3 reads CASGTSSSVGELFF. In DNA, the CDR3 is TGTGCCAGCGGGACTAGTTCAAGTGTCGGGGAGCTGTTTTTT.